A single sample is the source of the 6 T cell receptor beta chains below, sequenced in a study of T cell responses to AZD1222 COVID-19 vaccine. The assay was immunoSEQ multiplex PCR, and TCRdb's table has in-frame clones only and misses some. Among about 110,000 clones listed, 75% to 90% were seen once. Sequenced material: peripheral blood, taken 28 days after the second AZD1222 dose. These receptors originate from an adult who received the AZD1222 COVID-19 vaccine.

The chain carries TRBV12-3 or TRBV12-4 and TRBJ2-1, with D perhaps being TRBD1 or TRBD2 (5 bases each). The CDR3 runs 13 residues. V lost 8 bases and J 4 bases, leaving 12 bases between the germline ends. This chain's CDR3 is CASSGTQYNEQFF. Written as DNA, the CDR3 is TGTGCCAGCTCTGGGACGCAATACAATGAGCAGTTCTTC.

The chain couples TRBV6-5 to TRBJ1-5; D not certain. The CDR3 has 15 residues. Germline CDR1 is MNHEY and CDR2 is SVGAGI. V was clipped by 6 bases and J by 7 bases, with 19 bases between them. The CDR3 region is CASRSTGVLGQPQHF. For the CDR3, the DNA is TGTGCCAGCAGATCCACTGGGGTTTTAGGGCAGCCCCAGCATTTT.

The rearrangement joins TRBV28 to TRBJ2-5; a weak D match, TRBD2 (5 bases). The CDR3 runs to 11 residues. V lost 7 bases to trimming and J lost 6 bases, with 9 bases between them. CDR1 is MDHEN and CDR2 is SYDVKM in the germline V gene. The CDR3 is CASTPGKTQYF. The CDR3 region has the DNA TGTGCCAGCACCCCCGGGAAGACCCAGTACTTC.

The V and J genes are TRBV2 and TRBJ1-1; D remains unclear. The CDR3 spans 13 residues. Trimming left V 2 bases short and J 2 bases short, with 6 bases between. The germline gives CDR1 SNHLY, CDR2 FYNNEI. The CDR3 is CASSEKGNTEAFF. The CDR3 coding sequence is TGTGCCAGCAGTGAAAAGGGTAACACTGAAGCTTTCTTT.

The gene calls are TRBV15 and TRBJ2-7; D call uncertain. The CDR3 is 12 amino acids. Germline CDR1 and CDR2: LNHNV and YYDKDF (reference sequence). Trimming stripped 1 base from V and 2 bases from J, with 3 bases between. As DNA, the CDR3 is TGTGCCACCAGCAGAGGACCCTACGAGCAGTACTTC. Translated: CATSRGPYEQYF.

The V call is TRBV5-6, the J call TRBJ2-7, with TRBD1 as a possible D gene (6 bases). The CDR3 has 12 residues. V shed 4 bases and J shed 6 bases, with 11 bases lying between them. The germline CDR1 and CDR2 sequences are SGHDT and YYEEEE. This CDR3 reads CASSIQGFEQYF. CDR3 DNA sequence: TGTGCCAGCAGCATTCAGGGGTTCGAGCAGTACTTC.